A selection of T cell receptor beta chains follows, all from one sample in a study of blood T cell repertoires in COVID-19. Repertoires were generated with immunoSEQ multiplex PCR, while TCRdb's copy carries only in-frame clones and drops some. The sample gives about 200,000 clones, about 85% of which show up once; more than 8.5% is in the top ten. Source material: peripheral blood. The receptors derive from a woman in her forties or fifties with COVID-19, enrolled during active disease. Each CDR3 is given with its conserved first and last residue. The order of the fields is D gene, J gene, clone size, V gene, CDR3 DNA, CDR3 protein. A D gene is named only where the DNA matches it firmly. The listing skips clone size in some rows; elsewhere it reads once, few, many or a size class.

TRBD2	TRBJ2-3	-	TRBV5-6	TGTGCCAGCTCCCGGGGGGGGCGAAGCACAGATACGCAGTATTTT	CASSRGGRSTDTQYF
TRBD1	TRBJ1-1	-	TRBV5-4	TGTGCCAGCAGCTCGGACAGGGGGACGAATGAAGCTTTCTTT	CASSSDRGTNEAFF
TRBD2	TRBJ2-1	-	TRBV4-1	TGCGCCAGCAGCCAGGGGGGGGGCTCCTACAATGAGCAGTTCTTC	CASSQGGGSYNEQFF
TRBD2	TRBJ2-2	-	TRBV18	TGTGCCAGCTCACCACAACAGCGGGGAACCGGGGAGCTGTTTTTT	CASSPQQRGTGELFF
-	TRBJ2-1	-	TRBV5-1	TGCGCCAGCAGCTTGGGGGGGCCGAACAATGAGCAGTTCTTC	CASSLGGPNNEQFF
-	TRBJ1-1	-	TRBV5-6	TGTGCCAGCAGCCACCCGGGGAAAGGGACTGAAGCTTTCTTT	CASSHPGKGTEAFF
TRBD1	TRBJ1-2	-	TRBV6-2/TRBV6-3	TGTGCCAGCAGTCTGCGAAGCCGACAGGGGAGAGATGGCTACACCTTC	CASSLRSRQGRDGYTF
TRBD1	TRBJ1-2	-	TRBV5-6	TGTGCCAGCAGCGAACCGCTACAGGGGGCGCGTTTTTATGGCTACACCTTC	CASSEPLQGARFYGYTF
-	TRBJ1-2	-	TRBV6-1	TGTGCCAGCAGTGAAGCATCGGGGGGGCCAAAGCATGGCTACACCTTC	CASSEASGGPKHGYTF
-	TRBJ2-2	-	TRBV5-6	TGTGCCAGCAGCTTGGCCGGCGGGGAGCTGTTTTTT	CASSLAGGELFF
TRBD2	TRBJ2-1	-	TRBV5-1	TGCGCCAGCAGCACATCGACTAGCGGGGGGTTTCGATACAATGAGCAGTTCTTC	CASSTSTSGGFRYNEQFF
-	TRBJ2-7	-	TRBV4-1	TGCGCCAGCAGCCAAGATCGGACTCCGCTTACCTACGAGCAGTACTTC	CASSQDRTPLTYEQYF
-	TRBJ1-1	-	TRBV11-3	TGTGCCAGCAGCTTAGTGCGGTCACGCACTGAAGCTTTCTTT	CASSLVRSRTEAFF
-	TRBJ1-2	few	TRBV10-1	TGCGCCAGCAGTGACGGGAGATTTACGGGCGTCACCTTC	CASSDGRFTGVTF
-	TRBJ2-3	once	TRBV7-3	TGTGCCAGCAGCACGCCGGGGGACAGAAGAAACCCAGATACGCAGTATTTT	CASSTPGDRRNPDTQYF
TRBD2	TRBJ2-2	once	TRBV19	TGTGCCAGTAAGGCGGGGGGGCCAAAAACCGGGGAGCTGTTTTTT	CASKAGGPKTGELFF
TRBD1	TRBJ2-5	-	TRBV4-1	TGCGCCAGCAGCCAAGACCACAGGGGGCGAGGGACCCAGTACTTC	CASSQDHRGRGTQYF
TRBD2	TRBJ2-4	-	TRBV3-1/TRBV3-2	TGTGCCAGCAGCCAAGCTCTAGCGGGGGGACGAGCCAAAAACATTCAGTACTTC	CASSQALAGGRAKNIQYF
TRBD2	TRBJ2-4	-	TRBV12-5	TGTGCTAGTGGTTTGGACCGGGGACTAGCGGGGCAAAAAAACATTCAGTACTTC	CASGLDRGLAGQKNIQYF
TRBD1	TRBJ2-1	-	TRBV9	TGTGCCAGCAGGGGACAGGGTAGGAATGAGCAGTTCTTC	CASRGQGRNEQFF
TRBD2	TRBJ2-3	-	TRBV10-3	TGTGCCATCAGAACTAGCGGGGGGGGACTCACAGATACGCAGTATTTT	CAIRTSGGGLTDTQYF
-	TRBJ1-3	-	TRBV13	TGTGCCAGCAGCTTTAACGGCAGACTCTCTGGAAACACCATATATTTT	CASSFNGRLSGNTIYF
TRBD1	TRBJ1-1	-	TRBV28	TGTGCCAGCAATCCACAGGGGGCTTGGAACACTGAAGCTTTCTTT	CASNPQGAWNTEAFF
-	TRBJ1-1	-	TRBV5-5	TGTGCCAGCAGCTTGGGAGTAGGCACAGGGGAAGCTTTCTTT	CASSLGVGTGEAFF
TRBD2	TRBJ2-1	-	TRBV12-5	TGTGCTAGTGGCCCGCCTGGACTAGCGGGGGGGCAAAGTGGGGTTCTCTTC	CASGPPGLAGGQSGVLF
-	TRBJ1-6	-	TRBV27	TGTGCCAGCAGTTTCAGGGGATCACCCCTCCACTTT	CASSFRGSPLHF
TRBD1	TRBJ2-3	-	TRBV14	TGTGCCAGCAGCCACCGCGGGACAGGGAAAGGACTGGGCACAGATACGCAGTATTTT	CASSHRGTGKGLGTDTQYF
TRBD2	TRBJ2-3	-	TRBV9	TGTGCCAGCAGCGCTTCAACGCGGGGGGGAAAGGATACGCAGTATTTT	CASSASTRGGKDTQYF
TRBD1	TRBJ1-2	-	TRBV6-1	TGTGCCAGCAGTGGCCTGGGACAGGGGACCCTACTTGGCTACACCTTC	CASSGLGQGTLLGYTF
TRBD1	TRBJ1-1	-	TRBV18	TGTGCCAGCTCACCGGGGACAGGGACCATGAACACTGAAGCTTTCTTT	CASSPGTGTMNTEAFF
-	TRBJ1-2	-	TRBV28	TGTGCCACCCGCCCGGGAGGTGGCTACACCTTC	CATRPGGGYTF
-	TRBJ2-1	-	TRBV19	TGTGCCAGTAGGAACCCCTCGCTAGCAGGCGATGAGCAGTTCTTC	CASRNPSLAGDEQFF
TRBD2	TRBJ2-3	-	TRBV13	TGTGCCAGCAGCTCCGCGGGACTATACACAGATACGCAGTATTTT	CASSSAGLYTDTQYF
-	TRBJ1-2	once	TRBV2	TGTGCCAGCAGTGAAGCCCGGTTGGGGGGGAACTATGGCTACACCTTC	CASSEARLGGNYGYTF
-	TRBJ1-5	-	TRBV7-2	TGTGCCAGCAGCTATAGATACAATCAGCCCCAGCATTTT	CASSYRYNQPQHF
TRBD2	TRBJ2-7	-	TRBV5-1	TGCGCCAGCAGCTTTAGACTAGCGGGGGTTGGGTCGTGGGAGCAGTACTTC	CASSFRLAGVGSWEQYF
-	TRBJ1-3	once	TRBV7-2	TGTGCCAGCAGCTCCTTCTCTGGAAACACCATATATTTT	CASSSFSGNTIYF
-	TRBJ1-5	-	TRBV7-2	TGTGCCAGCAGCCCGATCCGGGGTAGCAATCAGCCCCAGCATTTT	CASSPIRGSNQPQHF
TRBD1	TRBJ2-3	-	TRBV2	TGTGCCAGCAGTGAAAGGGGGCCAACGGGGCAGTATTTT	CASSERGPTGQYF
-	TRBJ1-3	-	TRBV2	TGTGCCAGCAGACAGGGTTGGAACACCATATATTTT	CASRQGWNTIYF
TRBD2	TRBJ2-7	few	TRBV7-9	TGTGCCAGCAGTTTAATCCCGGGACTAGTAGTCTACGAGCAGTACTTC	CASSLIPGLVVYEQYF
TRBD1	TRBJ1-6	once	TRBV6-2/TRBV6-3	TGTGCCAGCAGTCCCCGGGGACAGGGGTCGAGCTCCTATAATTCACCCCTCCACTTT	CASSPRGQGSSSYNSPLHF
TRBD2	TRBJ2-2	-	TRBV28	TGTGCCAGCAGCTGGGGGGGAAACACCGGGGAGCTGTTTTTT	CASSWGGNTGELFF
TRBD1	TRBJ1-2	few	TRBV2	TGTGCCAGCCCGACAGGGCGTGGGGGCTACACCTTC	CASPTGRGGYTF
-	TRBJ2-3	-	TRBV5-6	TGTGCCAGCAGCGGGGACTTCCCAGATACGCAGTATTTT	CASSGDFPDTQYF
TRBD2	TRBJ2-5	-	TRBV24-1	TGTGCCACCAGTGATCCGGGACTAGCGGGGGTACAAGAGACCCAGTACTTC	CATSDPGLAGVQETQYF